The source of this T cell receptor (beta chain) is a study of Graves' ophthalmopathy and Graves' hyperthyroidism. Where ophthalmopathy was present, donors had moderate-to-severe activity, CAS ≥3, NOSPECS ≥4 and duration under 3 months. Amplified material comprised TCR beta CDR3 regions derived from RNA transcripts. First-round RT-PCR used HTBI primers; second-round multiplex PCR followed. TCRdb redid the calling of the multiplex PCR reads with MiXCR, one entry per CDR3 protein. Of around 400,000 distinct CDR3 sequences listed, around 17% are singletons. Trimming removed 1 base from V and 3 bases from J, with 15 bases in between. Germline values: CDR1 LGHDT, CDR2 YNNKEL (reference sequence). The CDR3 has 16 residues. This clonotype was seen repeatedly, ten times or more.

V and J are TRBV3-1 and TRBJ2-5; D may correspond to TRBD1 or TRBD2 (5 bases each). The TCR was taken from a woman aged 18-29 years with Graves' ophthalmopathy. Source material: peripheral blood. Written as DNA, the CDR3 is TGTGCCAGCAGCCAAGGAGAGGGAAGGGGAAAAGAGACCCAGTACTTC. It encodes CASSQGEGRGKETQYF.